This entry lists 21 T cell receptor beta chains sequenced from one sample in a study of regulatory T cells in long-lasting Graves disease. Documented time point: newly diagnosed GD, antithyroid drugs for less than 3 months. The TCR library used RNA extracted from PBMCs. TCR beta libraries were built with iRepertoire HTBI primers and Arm-PCR of CDR3 regions. TCRdb re-derived calls from the multiplex PCR reads in MiXCR, one entry per CDR3 protein. The sample includes roughly 350,000 distinct CDR3 sequences, around 15% seen only once; the top ten take around 20%. These same records also appear under a second study, on T cells in Graves' hyperthyroidism and ophthalmopathy.

The material was peripheral blood mononuclear cells (PBMCs), obtained at new diagnosis, from a patient treated with antithyroid drugs. The receptors were gathered from a woman between 18 and 29 years old with Graves disease.

This clonotype was seen a handful of times. V gene TRBV2 combines with J gene TRBJ1-4, with 10 bases that match TRBD1. Germline CDR1 and CDR2: SNHLY and FYNNEI. This CDR3 has 14 residues. Losses at the gene ends were 3 bases for V and 7 bases for J; bases not matched to a gene: 2. This CDR3 reads CASSDRTGGEKLFF. CDR3 bases: TGTGCCAGCAGTGACCGGACAGGGGGTGAAAAACTGTTTTTT.

The sample holds a few counts of this clonotype. This chain's CDR3 is CASSFRQGAGEKLFF. The CDR3 DNA sequence: TGTGCCAGCAGCTTCCGACAGGGGGCAGGTGAAAAACTGTTTTTT. V and J are TRBV9 and TRBJ1-4; 10 bases map to TRBD1. The CDR3 runs to 15 residues. Germline lookup yields CDR1 SGDLS and CDR2 YYNGEE. Germline trimming cut 4 bases from V and 7 bases from J; bases unmatched to any gene: 7.

There are many counts of this clonotype. The rearrangement joins TRBV20-1 to TRBJ2-7; the match to TRBD2 covers 10 bases. The CDR3 extends over 13 amino acids. V shed 3 bases and J 7 bases; nucleotides not matched to a gene: 6. Per the germline V gene, CDR1 is DFQATT and CDR2 is SNEGSKA (reference sequence). CDR3: CSASASGRGEQYF. CDR3 DNA sequence: TGCAGTGCTAGCGCAAGCGGGAGGGGGGAGCAGTACTTC.

This sequence joins TRBV7-9 and TRBJ1-1; weak D call: TRBD1 (5 bases). The CDR3 totals 12 residues. Trimming shortened V by 8 bases and J by 0 bases, and 7 bases separated the two germline ends. The germline CDR1 and CDR2 sequences are SEHNR and FQNEAQ (reference sequence). CDR3 residues: CASDRLNTEAFF. DNA of the CDR3: TGTGCCAGCGACAGACTGAACACTGAAGCTTTCTTT.

The J gene is TRBJ2-3, the V gene TRBV19; D not resolved. The V end was cut by 0 bases, the J end by 2 bases, with 6 bases between. The CDR3 has 14 amino acids. In germline, CDR1 is LNHDA, CDR2 SQIVND (reference sequence). The CDR3 region is CASSIDTATDTQYF. In nucleotides, the CDR3 is TGTGCCAGTAGTATAGATACAGCCACAGATACGCAGTATTTT.

This clonotype has at least ten counts. The chain carries TRBV18 and TRBJ2-5; TRBD1 matches at 9 bases. The V gene's germline CDR1 is KGHSH and CDR2 LQKENI. The CDR3 is 15 residues long. V dropped 6 bases and J dropped 3; count of bases not matched to a gene: 8. The DNA of the CDR3 is TGTGCCAGCTCTCCTACCGGGACAGGGAAAGAGACCCAGTACTTC. Translating it yields CASSPTGTGKETQYF.

This clonotype was found many times. The chain uses TRBV6-1 and TRBJ1-1; 7 nucleotides align to TRBD1. Trimming cost V 0 bases and J 1 base; bases outside gene matches: 5. The CDR3 is 16 amino acids. Germline-derived CDR1 and CDR2 are MNHNS and SASEGT. CDR3 sequence reads: CASSEALWTGNTEAFF. For the CDR3, the DNA is TGTGCCAGCAGTGAAGCGCTTTGGACAGGGAACACTGAAGCTTTCTTT.

The table lists this clonotype with many counts. The V gene is TRBV6-1, the J gene TRBJ2-4, with no clear D. Trimming cost V 0 bases and J 0 bases, with 12 bases left between them. This CDR3 is built from 17 residues. Per germline, CDR1 MNHNS and CDR2 SASEGT. In DNA form, the CDR3 reads TGTGCCAGCAGTGAAGCTTGGGTACAGCTAGCCAAAAACATTCAGTACTTC. Translating gives CASSEAWVQLAKNIQYF.

This clonotype has ten or more counts. This sequence joins TRBV20-1 and TRBJ2-5; 7 nucleotides agree with TRBD2. Trimming at V came to 0 bases and at J to 9 bases, leaving 10 bases not matched to a gene. CDR1 is DFQATT and CDR2 is SNEGSKA in the germline V gene (reference sequence). This CDR3 contains 14 residues. The CDR3 here is CSARDMAGRGSQYF. The DNA of the CDR3 is TGCAGTGCTAGAGATATGGCAGGGCGGGGGTCCCAGTACTTC.

This clonotype was counted ten times or more. CDR3: CASTPGTSASYEQYF. The CDR3 region has the DNA TGTGCCAGCACCCCCGGGACTAGCGCCTCCTACGAGCAGTACTTC. J is TRBJ2-7 and V is TRBV9; 10 positions match TRBD2. The germline V gene has CDR1 SGDLS and CDR2 YYNGEE. V gave up 6 bases and J gave up 0 bases; unmatched junction bases: 6. The CDR3 contains 15 residues.

In the case of this clonotype: With a much larger clone just one base away, this may be a read error. V gene TRBV6-5 combines with J gene TRBJ2-2; D possibly corresponds to TRBD2 (6 bases). V dropped 2 bases and J dropped 3 bases, with 7 bases sitting between them. Germline assignment: CDR1 MNHEY and CDR2 SVGAGI. The CDR3 covers 14 residues. The CDR3 sequence: CASSYGEDTGELFF. CDR3 nucleotides: TGTGCCAGCAGTTACGGGGAGGACACCGGGGAGCTGTTTTTT.

At least ten counts were recorded for this clonotype. V and J are TRBV3-1 and TRBJ2-2; D might be TRBD2 (5 bases). Trimming stripped 1 base from V and 6 bases from J, with 9 bases between. CDR1 and CDR2 from the germline V gene are LGHDT and YNNKEL (reference sequence). The CDR3 spans 14 residues. For the CDR3, the DNA is TGTGCCAGCAGCCAAGCTTTAGCGTCCGGGGAGCTGTTTTTT. Its translation: CASSQALASGELFF.

This clonotype was seen more than once but under ten times. The rearrangement joins TRBV9 to TRBJ2-2; 8 bases line up with TRBD2. J was trimmed by 15 bases and V by 2 bases; bases with no gene match: 6. Looked up from germline, CDR1 is SGDLS and CDR2 is YYNGEE. This CDR3 spans 12 amino acids. The CDR3 DNA follows: TGTGCCAGCAGCGTCCCGGGGGGGCAGGTGTTTTTT. It specifies CASSVPGGQVFF.

The chain carries TRBV4-1 and TRBJ2-4, with D unresolved. The CDR3 sequence is 15 residues long. The V and J ends lost 1 base and 7 bases respectively, with 14 bases between them. Germline V CDR1 and CDR2: MGHRA, YSYEKL. The DNA for the CDR3 is TGCGCCAGCAGCCAAGTATCTTCCGTCGAGAACATTCAGTACTTC. Translating it yields CASSQVSSVENIQYF.

This clonotype came up many times. The V gene is TRBV2, the J gene TRBJ1-2, with D perhaps matching TRBD1 (6 bases). The V end was cut by 6 bases, the J end by 5 bases, with 16 bases between. Germline V gene data show CDR1 as SNHLY and CDR2 as FYNNEI. CDR3 length equals 14 residues. The CDR3 region has the DNA TGTGCCAGCAGCAATTCCGGGACACGGTATGGCTACACCTTC. Encoded protein: CASSNSGTRYGYTF.

At least ten counts were recorded for this clonotype. The V gene is TRBV3-1, the J gene TRBJ1-1; the D is unclear. Germline lookup yields CDR1 LGHDT and CDR2 YNNKEL (reference sequence). The V gene lost 3 bases and the J gene lost 2 bases, with 10 bases spanning the gap. This CDR3 is 14 amino acids long. Here the CDR3 DNA reads TGTGCCAGCAGCCATGAACGGATTAACACTGAAGCTTTCTTT. Translating it yields CASSHERINTEAFF.

Concerning this clonotype itself: A much larger clone sits a single nucleotide away, making a read error possible. The limits of the CDR3 on the DNA are not certain, so only TCRdb's listed CDR3 is given. J is TRBJ1-5 and V is TRBV9; TRBD1, the table's D call, lacks a check against the DNA. Germline V gene lookup returns CDR1 SGDLS and CDR2 YYNGEE. The CDR3 length equals 20 residues, ends included. CDR3 sequence: CASSVATGTRRGFSNQPLHF.

This clonotype has more than one count but fewer than ten. This chain uses TRBV6-1 with TRBJ1-1; no firm D call. CDR3 length equals 11 residues. CDR1 and CDR2 (germline): MNHNS, SASEGT. V was pared by 7 bases and J by 4 bases, with 7 bases between. CDR3 sequence (DNA): TGTGCCAGCAACCGGGGCACTGAAGCTTTCTTT. Residues: CASNRGTEAFF.

This clonotype showed up many times. The V and J genes are TRBV6-1 and TRBJ1-5; maybe TRBD1 (6 bases). The CDR3 loop spans 15 amino acids. Germline CDR1 MNHNS, CDR2 SASEGT. V dropped 7 bases and J dropped 7 bases, with 20 bases sitting between them. The CDR3 DNA follows: TGTGCCAGCATTGGGGGGCAGGTCAACTGGCAGCCCCAGCATTTT. Translation gives CASIGGQVNWQPQHF.

As for this clonotype: One junction end disagrees with the germline gene, perhaps due to a read error. CDR3 in DNA: TGTGCCAGCAGGAGGGCAGGACTAATGAACACTGAAGCTTCCTTT. Translated, it gives CASRRAGLMNTEASF. The rearrangement joins TRBV6-2 or TRBV6-3 to TRBJ1-1, with unresolved D. The V gene's germline CDR1 is MNHEY and CDR2 SVGEGT. This CDR3 region has 15 residues.

Of note for this clonotype: A much larger clone lies one base from this, so it may be a read error. V gene TRBV10-1 combines with J gene TRBJ2-7; 8 bases are a match to TRBD2. The CDR3 covers 13 residues. Germline CDR1 WNHNN, CDR2 SYGVQD (reference sequence). The CDR3 DNA sequence: TGCGTCAGCAGTGTGACTAGCGCGGGGGAGCAGTACTTC. Encoded protein: CVSSVTSAGEQYF.